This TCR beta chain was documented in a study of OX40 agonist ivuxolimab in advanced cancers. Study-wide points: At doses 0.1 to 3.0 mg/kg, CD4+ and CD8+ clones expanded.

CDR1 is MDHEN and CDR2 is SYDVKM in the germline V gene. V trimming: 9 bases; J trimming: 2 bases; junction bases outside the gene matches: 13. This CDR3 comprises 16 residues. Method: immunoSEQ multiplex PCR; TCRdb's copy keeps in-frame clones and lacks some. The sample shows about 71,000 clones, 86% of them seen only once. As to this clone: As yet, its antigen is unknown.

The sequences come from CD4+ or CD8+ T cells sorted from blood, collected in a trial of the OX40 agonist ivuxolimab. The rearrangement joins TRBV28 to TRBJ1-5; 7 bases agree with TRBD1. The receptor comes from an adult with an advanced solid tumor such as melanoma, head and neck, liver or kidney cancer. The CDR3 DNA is TGTGCCAGTACTCCTGCAGGGGGGAATCGCAATCAGCCCCAGCATTTT. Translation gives CASTPAGGNRNQPQHF.